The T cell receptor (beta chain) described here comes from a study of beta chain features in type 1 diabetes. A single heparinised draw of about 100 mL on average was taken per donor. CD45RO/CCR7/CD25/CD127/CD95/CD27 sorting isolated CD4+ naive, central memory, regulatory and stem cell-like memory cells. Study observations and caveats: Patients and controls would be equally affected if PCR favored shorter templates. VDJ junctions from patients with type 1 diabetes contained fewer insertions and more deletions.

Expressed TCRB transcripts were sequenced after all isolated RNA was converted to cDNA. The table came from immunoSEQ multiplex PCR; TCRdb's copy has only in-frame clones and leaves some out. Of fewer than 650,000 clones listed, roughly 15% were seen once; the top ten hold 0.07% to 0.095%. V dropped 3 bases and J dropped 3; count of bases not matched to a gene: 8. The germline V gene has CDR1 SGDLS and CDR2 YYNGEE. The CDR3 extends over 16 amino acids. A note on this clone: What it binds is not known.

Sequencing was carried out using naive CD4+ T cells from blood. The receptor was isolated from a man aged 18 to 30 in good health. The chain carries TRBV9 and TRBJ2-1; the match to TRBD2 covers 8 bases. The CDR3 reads CASSGAGLAGYNEQFF. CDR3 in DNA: TGTGCCAGCAGCGGGGCCGGGCTAGCGGGCTACAATGAGCAGTTCTTC. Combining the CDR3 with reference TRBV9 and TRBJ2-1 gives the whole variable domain DSGVTQTPKHLITATGQRVTLRCSPRSGDLSVYWYQQSLDQGLQFLIQYYNGEERAKGNILERFSAQQFPDLHSELNLSSLELGDSALYFCASSGAGLAGYNEQFFGPGTRLTVL.